These 24 T cell receptor beta chains came from one sample sequenced in a study of CD8+CD57+ T cells in acquired aplastic anemia (dated by TCRdb to between 2017 and 2018). Instrument used: Illumina HiSeq 2000. Genomic DNA was used as template for profiling of TCR beta VDJ combinations and CDR3 sequences. In TCRdb, the public reads were trimmed at Q25 with fastp and aligned with MiXCR, with productive beta chains retained. When rows share a CDR3 protein, they turn into one entry using the most common DNA and genes. The sample table shows over 40,000 distinct CDR3 sequences, and 70% to 80% are seen once. The biggest ten clones account for less than 40% of the sample. Material for sequencing was sorted CD4+, CD8+, or CD8+CD57+ T cells (not recorded which) from PBMCs. These receptor sequences come from a human donor in good health, serving as a control.

With respect to this clonotype: At one end the junction does not follow the germline gene, possibly because of a read error. This chain links TRBV7-2 with TRBJ2-7; no firm D call. There are 13 residues in the CDR3. Per germline, CDR1 SGHTA and CDR2 FQGNSA. The CDR3 DNA follows: TGCGCCAGCAGCTTTAACGGCGACCTAGGGCAGTACTTC. Translation gives CASSFNGDLGQYF.

Written as DNA, the CDR3 is TGTGCCAGCAGCGAGCTAGATAGGACAGGGGGCTCGTATGGCTACACCTTC. This sequence encodes CASSELDRTGGSYGYTF. The rearrangement uses TRBV6-1 and TRBJ1-2, with 11 bases identical to TRBD1. The CDR3 is 17 amino acids. V gave up 6 bases and J gave up 5 bases; unmatched junction bases: 14. CDR1 and CDR2 (germline): MNHNS, SASEGT.

In its sample, this clonotype was seen once. The genes are TRBV19 and TRBJ1-5, with D uncertain. The V and J ends lost 3 bases and 4 bases respectively, with 13 bases between them. Per the germline V gene, CDR1 is LNHDA and CDR2 is SQIVND (reference sequence). The CDR3 consists of 15 residues. The CDR3 DNA follows: TGTGCCAGTAGTATGGCACGGATTCCTAATCAGCCCCAGCATTTT. The encoded protein is CASSMARIPNQPQHF.

CDR3 in DNA: TGTGCCAGCAGCGCAACACAGGGAACCGTTAATCAGCCCCAGCATTTT. Translation: CASSATQGTVNQPQHF. The V gene is TRBV11-1, the J gene TRBJ1-5, with D perhaps matching TRBD1 (6 bases). CDR3 length: 16 residues. The germline CDR1 and CDR2 sequences are SGHAT and FQDESV (reference sequence). V was pared by 5 bases and J by 4 bases, with 18 bases between. Using reference TRBV11-1 and TRBJ1-5 for the parts outside the CDR3, the full variable domain is EAEVAQSPRYKITEKSQAVAFWCDPISGHATLYWYRQILGQGPELLVQFQDESVVDDSQLPKDRFSAERLKGVDSTLKIQPAELGDSAMYLCASSATQGTVNQPQHFGDGTRLSIL.

The chain uses TRBV30 and TRBJ1-2; TRBD1 agrees at 10 bases. J was trimmed by 4 bases and V by 4 bases; bases with no gene match: 3. This CDR3 region has 13 residues. Per germline, CDR1 GTSNPN and CDR2 SVGIG (reference sequence). CDR3 amino acids: CAWTGQGTYGYTF. DNA for the CDR3: TGTGCCTGGACGGGACAGGGGACCTATGGCTACACCTTC.

The chain joins TRBV20-1 to TRBJ2-7; the D is unclear. The CDR3 is 15 amino acids. Trimming stripped 6 bases from V and 0 bases from J, with 18 bases between. Germline CDR1 is DFQATT and CDR2 is SNEGSKA (reference sequence). In nucleotides, the CDR3 is TGCAGTGCCAGCAGTTTAGGGATAAACTCCTACGAGCAGTACTTC. This encodes CSASSLGINSYEQYF.

This chain links TRBV7-3 with TRBJ2-1, with D possibly TRBD2 on 7 matching bases. This CDR3 has 14 residues. The germline gives CDR1 SGHTA, CDR2 FQGTGA. V lost 5 bases to trimming and J lost 8 bases, with 16 bases between them. This chain's CDR3 is CASSLGGPADEQFF. The CDR3 region has the DNA TGTGCCAGCAGCCTCGGGGGGCCGGCGGATGAGCAGTTCTTC. The full variable domain, completed using reference TRBV7-3 and TRBJ2-1, is GAGVSQTPSNKVTEKGKYVELRCDPISGHTALYWYRQSLGQGPEFLIYFQGTGAADDSGLPNDRFFAVRPEGSVSTLKIQRTERGDSAVYLCASSLGGPADEQFFGPGTRLTVL.

This sequence joins TRBV20-1 and TRBJ2-7; 8 bases match TRBD1. This CDR3 has 13 amino acids. Trimming removed 6 bases from V and 6 bases from J; junction bases left unmatched: 10. Germline-derived CDR1 and CDR2 are DFQATT and SNEGSKA (reference sequence). CDR3 nucleotide sequence: TGCAGTGCCCACCCCAGGGGGCGCGCCGAGCAGTACTTC. Translation gives CSAHPRGRAEQYF.

Comments on this clonotype: Germline and junction disagree at one end, which may indicate a read error. V usage is TRBV13 and J usage is TRBJ1-1; D uncertain. Germline lookup yields CDR1 PRHDT and CDR2 FYEKMQ (reference sequence). This CDR3 is 14 amino acids long. The CDR3 nucleotides are TGTACCAGCAGTCTCGAGGGCATAGACACTGAAGCTTTCTTT. It yields the protein CTSSLEGIDTEAFF.

The chain uses TRBV19 and TRBJ2-3; 7 positions agree with TRBD2. The germline CDR1 and CDR2 sequences are LNHDA and SQIVND (reference sequence). The CDR3 extends over 11 amino acids. Germline trimming cut 4 bases from V and 15 bases from J; bases unmatched to any gene: 7. The CDR3 protein is CASSTPGGYYF. The DNA for the CDR3 is TGTGCCAGTAGTACTCCGGGAGGCTACTATTTT.

The chain carries TRBV11-2 and TRBJ1-6; unclear D gene. CDR1 and CDR2 from the germline V gene are SGHAT and FQNNGV. CDR3 length equals 16 residues. V lost 4 bases and J 7 bases, leaving 17 bases between the germline ends. CDR3 region: CASSSGWASPNSPLHF. The CDR3, as DNA: TGTGCCAGCAGCTCTGGTTGGGCGTCGCCAAATTCACCCCTCCACTTT. The full variable domain, completed using reference TRBV11-2 and TRBJ1-6, is EAGVAQSPRYKIIEKRQSVAFWCNPISGHATLYWYQQILGQGPKLLIQFQNNGVVDDSQLPKDRFSAERLKGVDSTLKIQPAKLEDSAVYLCASSSGWASPNSPLHFGNGTRLTVT.

The chain couples TRBV5-1 to TRBJ1-4; tentative D call: TRBD1 (5 bases). V was cut by 4 bases and J by 5 bases, with 9 bases left in between. CDR1 is SGHRS and CDR2 is YFSETQ in the germline V gene. CDR3 length equals 13 residues. CDR3 coding DNA: TGCGCCAGCAGCGACAGCCTAAATGAAAAACTGTTTTTT. Translation: CASSDSLNEKLFF.

This rearrangement joins TRBV24-1 to TRBJ2-3; 12 bases are a match to TRBD2. Trimming took 4 bases from V and 3 from J; bases not matched to a gene: 4. The germline V gene has CDR1 KGHDR and CDR2 SFDVKD. CDR3 length: 16 amino acids. CDR3 sequence (DNA): TGTGCCACCAGTGACCCCGGGACTAGCGGGACAGATACGCAGTATTTT. It is translated as CATSDPGTSGTDTQYF.

The chain joins TRBV5-8 to TRBJ1-6; 8 bases line up with TRBD1. Germline CDR1 and CDR2: SGHTS and YDEGEE. J gave up 5 bases and V 7 bases, and 5 bases lay outside the gene matches. The CDR3 has 14 amino acids. The CDR3 loop reads CASPRTGNNSPLHF. The CDR3 DNA reads TGTGCCAGCCCGAGGACAGGGAATAATTCACCCCTCCACTTT.

V gene TRBV6-1 combines with J gene TRBJ1-2; D possibly corresponds to TRBD1 (6 bases). Germline V gene sequence: CDR1 MNHNS, CDR2 SASEGT. Deletions cut 2 bases from V and 4 bases from J, with 14 bases between. This CDR3 comprises 15 residues. The CDR3 here is CASSERDTPTYGYTF. The CDR3 bases are TGTGCCAGCAGTGAAAGGGACACCCCAACCTATGGCTACACCTTC.

Points on this clonotype: The conserved phenylalanine or tryptophan normally closing the CDR3 is absent here, so this likely arose from a read error. V is TRBV25-1 and J is TRBJ1-3; TRBD1 is a possible D gene (6 bases). There are 18 residues in the CDR3. The V end lost 3 bases, the J end lost 0 bases, and 18 bases lay between the germline ends. CDR1 is MGHDK and CDR2 is SYGVNS in the germline V gene. CDR3 sequence: CASSDYLGGASSGNTIYL. DNA of the CDR3: TGTGCCAGCAGTGATTACCTCGGGGGCGCTTCCTCTGGAAACACCATATATCTT.

This clonotype appeared many times. The chain has TRBV19 and TRBJ1-5; the match to TRBD1 covers 10 bases. J gave up 7 bases and V 7 bases, and 19 bases lay outside the gene matches. Looked up from germline, CDR1 is LNHDA and CDR2 is SQIVND (reference sequence). This CDR3 has 18 residues. The CDR3 DNA is TGTGCCAGTACCAGGGACAGGGGCGGATGGGGGTTAAGACAGCCCCAGCATTTT. This codes for CASTRDRGGWGLRQPQHF.

The V and J genes are TRBV20-1 and TRBJ2-7, with 7 bases aligning to TRBD2. V lost 0 bases and J lost 4; bases outside the gene matches: 3. The CDR3 runs 13 residues. CDR1 and CDR2 (germline): DFQATT, SNEGSKA (reference sequence). CDR3 bases: TGCAGTGCTAGAGAGGGAGGGAATTACGAGCAGTACTTC. It encodes CSAREGGNYEQYF.

This chain uses TRBV5-5 with TRBJ2-7; tentative D call: TRBD1 (6 bases). TRBJ2-5 explains the end of the DNA better; the J call may be wrong. The CDR3 is 16 residues long. CDR1 and CDR2 from the germline V gene are SGHKS and YYEKEE (reference sequence). The CDR3 sequence: CASSFLPGQGRETQYF. CDR3 sequence (DNA): TGTGCCAGCAGCTTCTTACCGGGACAAGGACGGGAGACCCAGTACTTC.

The gene calls are TRBV6-1 and TRBJ2-7, with unresolved D. In germline, CDR1 is MNHNS, CDR2 SASEGT. Trimming took 6 bases from V and 4 from J, leaving 10 bases between them. CDR3 length: 12 amino acids. The CDR3 nucleotides are TGTGCCAGCAGGTCGACGGAGTACGAGCAGTACTTC. Translated, it gives CASRSTEYEQYF.

This clonotype was observed a few times. This rearrangement joins TRBV15 to TRBJ2-5; TRBD2 aligns across 9 bases. Germline CDR1 LNHNV, CDR2 YYDKDF (reference sequence). V lost 1 base and J lost 1; bases outside the gene matches: 4. This CDR3 comprises 16 residues. This CDR3 reads CATSRARAGGQETQYF. CDR3 DNA sequence: TGTGCCACCAGCAGAGCCCGAGCGGGGGGCCAAGAGACCCAGTACTTC.

The chain joins TRBV2 to TRBJ1-4; maybe TRBD1 (5 bases). The V and J ends lost 6 bases and 5 bases respectively, with 10 bases between them. The CDR3 runs to 13 residues. Germline V lookup: CDR1 SNHLY, CDR2 FYNNEI. The chain's CDR3 is CASSQQVNEKLFF. The CDR3 nucleotides read TGTGCCAGCAGCCAACAGGTCAATGAAAAACTGTTTTTT. The full variable domain, in which reference TRBV2 and TRBJ1-4 provide the parts outside the CDR3, is EPEVTQTPSHQVTQMGQEVILRCVPISNHLYFYWYRQILGQKVEFLVSFYNNEISEKSEIFDDQFSVERPDGSNFTLKIRSTKLEDSAMYFCASSQQVNEKLFFGSGTQLSVL.

The gene calls are TRBV29-1 and TRBJ1-2; D remains ambiguous. This CDR3 region has 13 residues. Per the germline V gene, CDR1 is SQVTM and CDR2 is ANQGSEA. Trimming pared 0 bases from V and 6 bases from J, leaving 11 bases between. CDR3 loop: CSVEDLGGHGYTF. The DNA of the CDR3 is TGCAGCGTTGAAGATCTTGGAGGGCATGGCTACACCTTC.

The chain links TRBV15 to TRBJ2-7; D is unresolved. This CDR3 spans 12 amino acids. Germline CDR1 is LNHNV and CDR2 is YYDKDF (reference sequence). Trimming pared 6 bases from V and 5 bases from J, leaving 11 bases between. This chain's CDR3 is CATSDFPHEQYV. CDR3 DNA: TGTGCCACCAGTGATTTCCCCCACGAGCAGTACGTC.